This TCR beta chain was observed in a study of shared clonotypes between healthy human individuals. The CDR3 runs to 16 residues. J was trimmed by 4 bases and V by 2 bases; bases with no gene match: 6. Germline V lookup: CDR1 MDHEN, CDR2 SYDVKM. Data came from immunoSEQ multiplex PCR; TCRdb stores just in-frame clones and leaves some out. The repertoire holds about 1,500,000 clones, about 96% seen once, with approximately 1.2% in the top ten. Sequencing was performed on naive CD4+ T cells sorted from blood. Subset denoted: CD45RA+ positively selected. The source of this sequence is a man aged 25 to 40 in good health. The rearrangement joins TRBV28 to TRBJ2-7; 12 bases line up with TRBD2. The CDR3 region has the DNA TGTGCCAGCAGTTTAGGGCTAGCGGGAGGGCCTTACGAGCAGTACTTC. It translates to CASSLGLAGGPYEQYF. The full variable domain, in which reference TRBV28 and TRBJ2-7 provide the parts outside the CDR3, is DVKVTQSSRYLVKRTGEKVFLECVQDMDHENMFWYRQDPGLGLRLIYFSYDVKMKEKGDIPEGYSVSREKKERFSLILESASTNQTSMYLCASSLGLAGGPYEQYFGPGTRLTVT.